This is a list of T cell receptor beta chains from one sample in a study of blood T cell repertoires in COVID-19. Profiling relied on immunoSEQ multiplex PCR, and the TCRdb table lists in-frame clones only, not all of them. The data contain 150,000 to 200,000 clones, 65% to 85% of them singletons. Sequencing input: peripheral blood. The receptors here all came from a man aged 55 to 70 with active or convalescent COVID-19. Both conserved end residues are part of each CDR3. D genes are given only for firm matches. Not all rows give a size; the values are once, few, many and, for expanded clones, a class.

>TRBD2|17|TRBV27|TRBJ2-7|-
TGTGCCAGCAGTTCGGGACTAGCGGGAGCCGACTTCTACGAGCAGTACTTC
CASSSGLAGADFYEQYF
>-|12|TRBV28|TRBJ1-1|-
TGTGCCAGCAGTTTAGAGGGCACTGAAGCTTTCTTT
CASSLEGTEAFF
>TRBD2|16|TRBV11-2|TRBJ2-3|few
TGTGCCAGCAGCTTAAGAGGACTAGCGGGAGTGGATACGCAGTATTTT
CASSLRGLAGVDTQYF
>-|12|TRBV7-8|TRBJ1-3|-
TGTGCCAGCAGCCAACACGGAAACACCATATATTTT
CASSQHGNTIYF
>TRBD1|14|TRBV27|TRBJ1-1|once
TGTGCCAGCAGTTTCGACAGGGCGGGCACTGAAGCTTTCTTT
CASSFDRAGTEAFF
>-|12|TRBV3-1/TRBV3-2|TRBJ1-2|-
TGTGCCAGCAGCCAGCCGAGATTGGGCTACACCTTC
CASSQPRLGYTF
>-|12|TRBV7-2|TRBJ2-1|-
TGTGCCAGCAGTCTCTCCCGGGATGAGCAGTTCTTC
CASSLSRDEQFF
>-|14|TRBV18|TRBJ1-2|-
TGTGCCAGCTCACCAGGGATCACGGGAGGCGGCTACACCTTC
CASSPGITGGGYTF
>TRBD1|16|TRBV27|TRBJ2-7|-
TGTGCCAGCAGTTCCTCGCCTGGACAGGGGGTTTACGAGCAGTACTTC
CASSSSPGQGVYEQYF
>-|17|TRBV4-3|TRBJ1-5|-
TGCGCCAGCAGCCAAGACCCCGTCGGAGGCCTTGATCAGCCCCAGCATTTT
CASSQDPVGGLDQPQHF